This TCR beta chain was captured by sequencing in a study of T-cell memory formation after mild COVID-19. General study findings and limits: That cross-reactive memory joined was suggested by some responding clones appearing in pre-infection memory. Still unconfirmed is whether the second-wave clones peaking on day 37 recognized SARS-CoV-2. Mainly in CM and EM were contracting CD4+ clones; CD8+ were in EMRA. Later expanders leaned CD4+, whereas day 15 to 85 contracting clones were balanced CD4/CD8.

TCRdb used MiXCR to reprocess the 5' RACE reads, holding one entry per CDR3 protein. The repertoire holds roughly 380,000 distinct CDR3 sequences, approximately 27% seen once, with 13% in the top ten. The CDR3 extends over 14 amino acids. Germline CDR1 and CDR2: DFQATT and SNEGSKA (reference sequence). V was pared by 2 bases and J by 5 bases, with 15 bases between. To note about this clonotype: Its antigen remains unknown.

The chain joins TRBV20-1 to TRBJ1-2; D is possibly TRBD1 (6 bases). The sequence derives from an adult woman who had mild COVID-19 (a few samples of this study predate the infection). Cell type and time point are not known. Sequenced: PBMCs or a T cell subset sorted from them (not recorded which). CDR3 sequence reads: CSARQGSGNYGYTF. CDR3 coding DNA: TGCAGTGCTAGACAGGGGAGCGGGAATTATGGCTACACCTTC.